This T cell receptor (beta chain) came from a study of T-cell memory formation after mild COVID-19. General study results and limits: Whereas later expanders leaned CD4+, clones contracting day 15 to 85 showed a balanced CD4/CD8 makeup. Shrinking CD4+ clones resided mostly in CM and EM, and CD8+ ones in EMRA. Pre-infection memory showed some responding clones, and this suggested that cross-reactive memory joined.

The 5'RACE method, run with constant-segment primers, produced TCR alpha and TCR beta cDNA libraries (carrying sample barcodes and UMIs). One entry per CDR3 protein, called by TCRdb with MiXCR from the 5' RACE reads. This table has about 260,000 distinct CDR3 sequences, around 16% appearing once. As regards this clonotype: Its specificity is unknown.

Sequenced: PBMCs or a T cell subset sorted from them (not recorded which). The receptor was isolated from a man between 18 and 29 years old who had mild COVID-19 (a few samples of this study predate the infection). Cell type and time point are not known.

CDR3 in amino acids: CASSLDVAFPSGANVLTF. The CDR3 coding sequence is TGTGCCAGCAGCTTGGATGTAGCCTTTCCCTCTGGGGCCAACGTCCTGACTTTC. This chain links TRBV5-4 with TRBJ2-6; D is ambiguous. This CDR3 has 18 amino acids. Germline V lookup: CDR1 SGHNT, CDR2 YYREEE (reference sequence). Between the trimmed V and J ends, which lost 0 bases and 0 bases, there was a span of 13 bases. Together with reference TRBV5-4 and TRBJ2-6, the CDR3 gives the full variable domain: ETGVTQSPTHLIKTRGQQVTLRCSSQSGHNTVSWYQQALGQGPQFIFQYYREEENGRGNFPPRFSGLQFPNYSSELNVNALELDDSALYLCASSLDVAFPSGANVLTFGAGSRLTVL.